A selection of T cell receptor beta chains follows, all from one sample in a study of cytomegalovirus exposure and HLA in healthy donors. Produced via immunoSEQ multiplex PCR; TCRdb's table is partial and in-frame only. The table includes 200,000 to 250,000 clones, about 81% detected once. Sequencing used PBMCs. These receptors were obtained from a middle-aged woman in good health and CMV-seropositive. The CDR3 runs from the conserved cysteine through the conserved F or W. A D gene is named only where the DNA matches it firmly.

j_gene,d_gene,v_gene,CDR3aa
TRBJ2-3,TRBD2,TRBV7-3,CASSLQAGGAFTDTQYF
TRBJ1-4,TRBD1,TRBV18,CASSPGTDEKLFF
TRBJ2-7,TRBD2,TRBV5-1,CASSLQAGTGYEQYF
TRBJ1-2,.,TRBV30,CAWSATGTPVHGYTF
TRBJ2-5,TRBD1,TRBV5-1,CASASGTGVETQYF
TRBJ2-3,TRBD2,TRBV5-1,CASSLGPSGDTDTQYF
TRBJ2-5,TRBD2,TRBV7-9,CASSTGLAGGQRETQYF
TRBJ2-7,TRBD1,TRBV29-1,CSVVGQGYEQYF
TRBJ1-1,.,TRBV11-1,CASSFSVVTNTEAFF
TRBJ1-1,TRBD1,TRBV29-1,CSVRRTGPNTEAFF
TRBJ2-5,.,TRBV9,CASSAGTFGTQYF
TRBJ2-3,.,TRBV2,CASSDVTQYF
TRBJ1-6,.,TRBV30,CAWSGWDGGNSPLHF
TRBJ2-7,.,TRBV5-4,CASSLEVVARKQYF
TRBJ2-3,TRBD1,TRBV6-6,CASSPRTGTTDTQYF
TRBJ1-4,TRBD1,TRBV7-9,CASSSTGTGGFFTNEKLFF
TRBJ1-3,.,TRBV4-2,CASSQTQVAGEPSGNTIYF
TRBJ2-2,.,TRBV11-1,CASSLRGQPNTGELFF
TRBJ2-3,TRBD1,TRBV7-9,CASSSGQGPVDTQYF
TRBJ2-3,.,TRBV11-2,CASSLNSLKSDTQYF
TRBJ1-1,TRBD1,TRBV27,CASSLGGKAFF
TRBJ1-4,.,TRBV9,CASSAPGKKLFF
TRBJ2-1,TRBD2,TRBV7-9,CASSLISGGNSYNEQFF
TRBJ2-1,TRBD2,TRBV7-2,CASREREGRGEQFF
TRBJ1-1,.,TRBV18,CASSPGGRVNTEAFF
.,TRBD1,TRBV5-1,CASTQVLGQAGEQYF
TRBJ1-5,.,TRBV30,CAWSVGSLSNQPQHF
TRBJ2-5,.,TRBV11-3,CASSRTGRETQYF
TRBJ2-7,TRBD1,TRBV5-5,CASSPGTGALNEQYF
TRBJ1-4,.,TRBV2,CASSEDGLINEKLFF
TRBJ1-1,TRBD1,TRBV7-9,CSSSLGAGQGYVNTEAFF
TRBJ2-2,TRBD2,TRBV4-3,CASSPLAGGGTGELFF
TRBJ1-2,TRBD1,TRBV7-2,CASSLDSGTGWGYTF
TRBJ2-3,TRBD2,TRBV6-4,CASSDWGAGAVDTQYF
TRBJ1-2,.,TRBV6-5,CASSYSQQGMNYGYTF
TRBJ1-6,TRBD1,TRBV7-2,CASSALRGRGENSPLHF
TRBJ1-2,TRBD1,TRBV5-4,CASSAGQGGYGYTF
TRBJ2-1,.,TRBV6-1,CASSEGQYNEQFF
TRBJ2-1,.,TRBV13,CATNSDSDNEQFF
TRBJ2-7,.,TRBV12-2,CAPPTYERTGQQYF
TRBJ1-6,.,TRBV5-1,CASSELRDNSPLHF
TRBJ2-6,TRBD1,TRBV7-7,CASSPGQGVGANVLTF
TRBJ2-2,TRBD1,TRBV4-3,CASSQGTGTGASGELFF
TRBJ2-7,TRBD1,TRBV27,CARTTGRTTYEQYF
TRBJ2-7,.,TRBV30,CAWSEDRPYEQYF
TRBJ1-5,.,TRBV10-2,CASSEGRWSNQPQHF
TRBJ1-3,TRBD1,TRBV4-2,CASSQASQGAAGNTIYF
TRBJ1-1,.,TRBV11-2,CASSLSRQHTEAFF
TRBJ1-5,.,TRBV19,CASSITGEGLNQPQHF
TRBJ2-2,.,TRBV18,CASSLNSAGESTGELFF
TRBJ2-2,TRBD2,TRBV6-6,CASKIGTSGTGELFF
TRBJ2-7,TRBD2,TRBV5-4,CASSLGTSGGLYEQYF
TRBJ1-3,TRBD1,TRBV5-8,CASSFGQGRSGNTIYF
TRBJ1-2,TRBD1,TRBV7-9,CASSLGQGANGYTF
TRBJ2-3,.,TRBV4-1,CASTRTGRMVTDTQYF
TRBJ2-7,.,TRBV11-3,CASSPFSTGLYEQYF
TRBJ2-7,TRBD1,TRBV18,CASSWGQAYEQYF
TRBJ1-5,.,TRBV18,CASSPNSNQPQHF
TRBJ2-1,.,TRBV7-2,CASSLGRDNEQFF